This T cell receptor beta chain was sequenced in a study of cytomegalovirus exposure and HLA in healthy donors. As for the study in general: An earlier analysis found 95 million to 140 million unique TCR beta sequences from around 180 million T cells.

This CDR3 comprises 13 residues. With 4 bases removed from V and 1 base from J, the gap between germline ends came to 8 bases. CDR1 and CDR2 from the germline V gene are SGDLS and YYNGEE. The primer mix had 60 Vbeta and 13 Jbeta primers. The table came from immunoSEQ multiplex PCR; TCRdb's copy has only in-frame clones and leaves some out. The table records approximately 170,000 clones, almost 80% of them present only once. The TCR was taken from a woman younger than 30 in good health and CMV-seronegative. Sequencing was carried out using PBMCs. This rearrangement joins TRBV9 to TRBJ1-1; D is unresolved. As DNA, the CDR3 is TGTGCCAGCAGCACGCGACAGAACACTGAAGCTTTCTTT. Translation gives CASSTRQNTEAFF.